The 5 T cell receptor beta chains below all came from one sample that was sequenced in a study of OX40 agonist ivuxolimab in advanced cancers. Profiling relied on immunoSEQ multiplex PCR, and the TCRdb table lists in-frame clones only, not all of them. The repertoire holds about 22,000 clones, around 83% seen once, with just over 30% in the top ten. The sequencing here drew on CD4+ or CD8+ T cells sorted from blood, taken in a trial of the OX40 agonist ivuxolimab. The receptor set was obtained from an adult with an advanced solid tumor such as melanoma, head and neck, liver or kidney cancer.

V gene TRBV30 combines with J gene TRBJ2-1; D is unresolved. The CDR3 runs to 12 residues. Looked up from germline, CDR1 is GTSNPN and CDR2 is SVGIG (reference sequence). Trimming stripped 0 bases from V and 5 bases from J, with 5 bases between. This CDR3 is CAWSVTHNEQFF. CDR3 bases: TGTGCCTGGAGTGTAACCCACAATGAGCAGTTCTTC.

J is TRBJ2-7 and V is TRBV5-4, with 9 bases lining up with TRBD1. Germline V CDR1 and CDR2: SGHNT, YYREEE (reference sequence). This CDR3 contains 14 residues. V shed 0 bases and J 6 bases; nucleotides not matched to a gene: 4. The CDR3 DNA reads as TGTGCCAGCAGCTTGGAGGGACAGGGAAGCGAGCAGTACTTC. This gives the protein CASSLEGQGSEQYF. The full variable domain, completed using reference TRBV5-4 and TRBJ2-7, is ETGVTQSPTHLIKTRGQQVTLRCSSQSGHNTVSWYQQALGQGPQFIFQYYREEENGRGNFPPRFSGLQFPNYSSELNVNALELDDSALYLCASSLEGQGSEQYFGPGTRLTVT.

V is TRBV2 and J is TRBJ2-5; no clear D. Germline V lookup: CDR1 SNHLY, CDR2 FYNNEI. V lost 1 base and J 4 bases, leaving 13 bases between the germline ends. This CDR3 comprises 15 residues. The CDR3 nucleotides are TGTGCCAGCAGTGAAGGCAGGAAAAGAGGAGAGACCCAGTACTTC. Translated, it gives CASSEGRKRGETQYF.

In DNA form, the CDR3 reads TGTGCCAGCCGCGACAGGACCTATGGCTACACCTTC. It is translated as CASRDRTYGYTF. V gene TRBV4-2 combines with J gene TRBJ1-2, with D maybe TRBD1 (6 bases). This CDR3 has 12 residues. Trimming removed 8 bases from V and 4 bases from J, with 11 bases in between. Per the germline V gene, CDR1 is LGHNA and CDR2 is YNFKEQ.

J is TRBJ2-7 and V is TRBV5-5; 7 bases line up with TRBD2. Looked up from germline, CDR1 is SGHKS and CDR2 is YYEKEE (reference sequence). CDR3 length: 15 residues. V lost 1 base and J lost 0; bases outside the gene matches: 4. CDR3 loop: CASSLWGGPSYEQYF. The CDR3 region has the DNA TGTGCCAGCAGCTTGTGGGGGGGACCCTCCTACGAGCAGTACTTC.